One sample yielded the 31 T cell receptor beta chains listed below, sequenced in a study of OX40 agonist ivuxolimab in advanced cancers. Only in-frame clones appear in the TCRdb table, and some are missing; sequencing was by immunoSEQ multiplex PCR. The sample holds roughly 80,000 clones, approximately 86% seen once. The sample consisted of CD4+ or CD8+ T cells sorted from blood, taken in a trial of the OX40 agonist ivuxolimab. These receptors were taken from an adult with an advanced solid tumor such as melanoma, head and neck, liver or kidney cancer.

The chain uses TRBV4-3 and TRBJ2-3, with TRBD2 identical over 9 bases. V trimming: 2 bases; J trimming: 5 bases; junction bases outside the gene matches: 5. Looked up from germline, CDR1 is LGHNA and CDR2 is YSLEER. There are 15 residues in the CDR3. In nucleotides, the CDR3 is TGCGCCAGCAGCCAAAGGGCGGGGGGGAAAGATACGCAGTATTTT. This translates into CASSQRAGGKDTQYF.

The chain combines TRBV5-4 with TRBJ1-2, with unresolved D. Germline loops: CDR1 SGHNT, CDR2 YYREEE (reference sequence). Trimming removed 4 bases from V and 5 bases from J, with 18 bases in between. CDR3 size: 15 residues. CDR3 sequence: CASSPEGRKTYGYTF. CDR3 in DNA: TGTGCCAGCAGCCCGGAGGGCAGGAAAACATATGGCTACACCTTC. Filled out from reference TRBV5-4 and TRBJ1-2, the complete variable domain reads ETGVTQSPTHLIKTRGQQVTLRCSSQSGHNTVSWYQQALGQGPQFIFQYYREEENGRGNFPPRFSGLQFPNYSSELNVNALELDDSALYLCASSPEGRKTYGYTFGSGTRLTVV.

J is TRBJ2-1 and V is TRBV5-1; possible D gene TRBD2, 6 bases. Trimming left V 4 bases short and J 7 bases short, with 15 bases between. The CDR3 length is 14 residues. The germline gives CDR1 SGHRS, CDR2 YFSETQ. The CDR3 DNA sequence: TGCGCCAGCAGCCTCGGGACTCGACAAAATGAGCAGTTCTTC. Translation gives CASSLGTRQNEQFF.

The rearrangement joins TRBV5-1 to TRBJ1-1; no reliable D call. V was pared by 3 bases and J by 1 base, with 1 base between. Per the germline V gene, CDR1 is SGHRS and CDR2 is YFSETQ. The CDR3 loop spans 11 amino acids. The CDR3 region is CASSSNTEAFF. CDR3 bases: TGCGCCAGCAGCTCGAACACTGAAGCTTTCTTT.

This sequence joins TRBV10-3 and TRBJ2-7; D unresolved. V was trimmed by 6 bases and J by 6 bases, leaving 12 bases between them. CDR1 is ENHRY, CDR2 SYGVKD, per germline. There are 12 residues in the CDR3. The CDR3: CAISPVDSEQYF. The CDR3 DNA sequence: TGTGCCATCAGCCCCGTTGATTCCGAGCAGTACTTC.

The chain uses TRBV7-2 and TRBJ2-3; 14 bases map to TRBD2. Trimming at V came to 6 bases and at J to 4 bases, leaving 6 bases not matched to a gene. This CDR3 has 16 residues. Germline CDR1 is SGHTA and CDR2 is FQGNSA. The CDR3: CASRPPGLAGADTQYF. DNA for the CDR3: TGTGCCAGCAGACCACCGGGACTAGCGGGGGCAGATACGCAGTATTTT.

The rearrangement joins TRBV10-2 to TRBJ2-7, with 7 bases that match TRBD1. This CDR3 has 14 residues. The J segment lost 0 bases and the V segment lost 3 bases, leaving 2 bases of the junction unmatched. Germline V lookup: CDR1 WSHSY, CDR2 SAAADI. The CDR3 loop is CASSDAGGSYEQYF. As DNA, the CDR3 is TGCGCCAGCAGTGACGCAGGGGGCTCCTACGAGCAGTACTTC.

The chain carries TRBV30 and TRBJ1-4; D is uncertain. The length of the CDR3 is 14 residues. Trimming stripped 4 bases from V and 1 base from J, with 10 bases between. The V gene's germline CDR1 is GTSNPN and CDR2 SVGIG (reference sequence). CDR3 residues: CAWTIQGTNEKLFF. As DNA, the CDR3 is TGTGCCTGGACCATACAAGGAACTAATGAAAAACTGTTTTTT.

V and J are TRBV7-9 and TRBJ1-4, with 7 bases aligning to TRBD1. Trimming at V came to 5 bases and at J to 4 bases, leaving 4 bases not matched to a gene. Germline V gives CDR1 SEHNR, CDR2 FQNEAQ (reference sequence). The CDR3 is 14 residues long. This CDR3 reads CASSTGTVNEKLFF. CDR3 nucleotides: TGTGCCAGCAGCACCGGGACAGTTAATGAAAAACTGTTTTTT.

This chain joins TRBV5-4 and TRBJ2-5; the match to TRBD1 covers 12 bases. V lost 5 bases and J lost 5; bases outside the gene matches: 10. There are 16 residues in the CDR3. In germline, CDR1 is SGHNT, CDR2 YYREEE (reference sequence). CDR3 nucleotides: TGTGCCAGCAGGTCTACTATAGGGACAGGGGGCGAGACCCAGTACTTC. Translation: CASRSTIGTGGETQYF.

This clone was observed once. The rearrangement joins TRBV19 to TRBJ2-2, with 14 bases lining up with TRBD2. The ends lost 8 bases at V and 6 bases at J; junction bases unmatched: 8. Germline CDR1 and CDR2: LNHDA and SQIVND (reference sequence). The CDR3 spans 16 residues. This CDR3 is CASRTSGGSISGELFF. As DNA, the CDR3 is TGTGCCAGTCGGACTAGCGGGGGGTCGATATCCGGGGAGCTGTTTTTT.

The V call is TRBV19, the J call TRBJ1-4; D is unresolved. Germline CDR1 is LNHDA and CDR2 is SQIVND (reference sequence). Deletions cut 1 base from V and 5 bases from J, with 8 bases between. CDR3 length: 14 residues. CDR3 protein: CASSIVSSNEKLFF. CDR3 nucleotide sequence: TGTGCCAGTAGTATAGTAAGCTCAAATGAAAAACTGTTTTTT.

The rearrangement uses TRBV7-2 and TRBJ2-1; no reliable D call. The germline V gene has CDR1 SGHTA and CDR2 FQGNSA. V gave up 4 bases and J gave up 10 bases, with 11 bases separating them. This CDR3 has 12 amino acids. The CDR3 here is CASSSLTWEQFF. CDR3 nucleotides: TGTGCCAGCAGCTCTCTGACCTGGGAGCAGTTCTTC.

The chain joins TRBV18 to TRBJ2-7, with 8 bases identical to TRBD2. V shed 3 bases, J shed 2 bases, and the junction held 3 bases outside the gene matches. This CDR3 is 14 amino acids long. Germline V gene sequence: CDR1 KGHSH, CDR2 LQKENI. CDR3 protein: CASSPSGGAYEQYF. As DNA, the CDR3 is TGTGCCAGCTCACCCTCGGGGGGGGCCTACGAGCAGTACTTC. Drawing the rest from reference TRBV18 and TRBJ2-7, the complete variable domain is NAGVMQNPRHLVRRRGQEARLRCSPMKGHSHVYWYRQLPEEGLKFMVYLQKENIIDESGMPKERFSAEFPKEGPSILRIQQVVRGDSAAYFCASSPSGGAYEQYFGPGTRLTVT.

The chain has TRBV5-1 and TRBJ1-3; unclear D gene. Germline assignment: CDR1 SGHRS and CDR2 YFSETQ. The CDR3 contains 12 residues. V was cut by 0 bases and J by 4 bases, with 2 bases left in between. The CDR3 DNA reads as TGCGCCAGCAGCTTGGAGGGAAACACCATATATTTT. It is translated as CASSLEGNTIYF.

Only one count was recorded for this clone. The rearrangement joins TRBV28 to TRBJ2-3, with D possibly TRBD1 on 5 matching bases. The CDR3 contains 16 residues. Per the germline V gene, CDR1 is MDHEN and CDR2 is SYDVKM. V was pared by 2 bases and J by 4 bases, with 16 bases between. The chain's CDR3 is CASSLLDSFPPDTQYF. The CDR3 DNA reads as TGTGCCAGCAGTTTACTAGACAGTTTCCCCCCAGATACGCAGTATTTT.

This chain joins TRBV6-5 and TRBJ1-1, with D uncertain. Germline V CDR1 and CDR2: MNHEY, SVGAGI. Trimming removed 0 bases at V and 5 bases at J, with 10 bases between. This CDR3 is 14 amino acids long. The CDR3 loop is CASSYSDQATEAFF. Here the CDR3 DNA reads TGTGCCAGCAGTTACTCGGACCAGGCGACTGAAGCTTTCTTT.

This rearrangement joins TRBV7-2 to TRBJ2-1; 10 bases are shared with TRBD1. V trimming: 5 bases; J trimming: 8 bases; junction bases outside the gene matches: 9. CDR1 SGHTA and CDR2 FQGNSA come from the germline V gene. This CDR3 spans 15 amino acids. The CDR3 nucleotides are TGTGCCAGCAGCCAGACAGGGGGCCTGATCTATGAGCAGTTCTTC. Protein sequence: CASSQTGGLIYEQFF.

The J gene is TRBJ1-5, the V gene TRBV30, with D tentatively TRBD1 (5 bases). The length of the CDR3 is 15 residues. The germline CDR1 and CDR2 sequences are GTSNPN and SVGIG (reference sequence). The V end lost 1 base, the J end lost 2 bases, and 12 bases lay between the germline ends. This chain's CDR3 is CAWSGQSTGNQPQHF. The CDR3, as DNA: TGTGCCTGGAGTGGACAGTCTACAGGCAATCAGCCCCAGCATTTT.

The rearrangement joins TRBV6-1 to TRBJ1-1; D possibly corresponds to TRBD1 (5 bases). The V gene's germline CDR1 is MNHNS and CDR2 SASEGT. Trimming cost V 2 bases and J 4 bases, with 17 bases left between them. The CDR3 covers 16 residues. The DNA for the CDR3 is TGTGCCAGCAGTGAACTTGGGGGGAGGGGTTCCACTGAAGCTTTCTTT. This sequence encodes CASSELGGRGSTEAFF.

V usage is TRBV6-5 and J usage is TRBJ1-6; tentatively, D is TRBD1 (5 bases). Germline loops: CDR1 MNHEY, CDR2 SVGAGI. The CDR3 is 14 residues long. Trimming left V 5 bases short and J 6 bases short, with 11 bases between. CDR3 DNA: TGTGCCAGCAGTAGGGGAAGTTCTAATTCACCCCTCCACTTT. Protein: CASSRGSSNSPLHF.

The chain employs TRBV13 and TRBJ2-2, with D possibly being TRBD1 (6 bases). The ends were cut back, 2 bases at V and 1 base at J, with 8 bases in the middle. CDR3 size: 15 residues. The V gene's germline CDR1 is PRHDT and CDR2 FYEKMQ (reference sequence). CDR3 amino acids: CASSLYRVNTGELFF. Written as DNA, the CDR3 is TGTGCCAGCAGCTTATACAGGGTGAACACCGGGGAGCTGTTTTTT.

In this sample, this clone turned up a few times. The rearrangement links TRBV6-5 to TRBJ1-4, with TRBD1 matching 9 bases. Germline CDR1 is MNHEY and CDR2 is SVGAGI. Trimming at V came to 7 bases and at J to 6 bases, leaving 6 bases not matched to a gene. The CDR3 runs to 14 residues. For the CDR3, the DNA is TGTGCCAGCACCCGACGGGACAGGGATGAAAAACTGTTTTTT. Translating gives CASTRRDRDEKLFF.

This clone was recorded a few times. The J gene is TRBJ2-7, the V gene TRBV7-2, with a weak D call TRBD1 (6 bases). V gave up 5 bases and J gave up 4 bases, with 15 bases separating them. The germline gives CDR1 SGHTA, CDR2 FQGNSA. This CDR3 has 14 residues. CDR3 nucleotide sequence: TGTGCCAGCAGCCCCCCACGTGGACAGTACGAGCAGTACTTC. Amino acids: CASSPPRGQYEQYF.

CDR3 amino acids: CASTDRGYGYTF. CDR3 coding DNA: TGTGCCAGCACCGACAGGGGCTATGGCTACACCTTC. The chain links TRBV2 to TRBJ1-2, with TRBD1 identical over 8 bases. The CDR3 has 12 amino acids. V lost 7 bases, J lost 4 bases, and 2 bases stayed unmatched. CDR1 and CDR2 (germline): SNHLY, FYNNEI.

CDR3 sequence (DNA): TGCGCCAGCAGCTCGGGGACAGGGGGCGGCTACACCTTC. Amino acids: CASSSGTGGGYTF. This chain joins TRBV5-1 and TRBJ1-2; 12 bases are shared with TRBD1. Germline CDR1 is SGHRS and CDR2 is YFSETQ. Trimming took 3 bases from V and 8 from J; bases not matched to a gene: 2. This CDR3 has 13 residues.

The chain couples TRBV15 to TRBJ1-1, with unresolved D. The germline V gene encodes CDR1 LNHNV and CDR2 YYDKDF (reference sequence). The CDR3 is made up of 14 amino acids. The V end was cut by 2 bases, the J end by 2 bases, with 9 bases between. CDR3 sequence: CATSRKGFNTEAFF. CDR3 in DNA: TGTGCCACCAGCAGAAAAGGGTTCAACACTGAAGCTTTCTTT.

The chain links TRBV6-5 to TRBJ1-1; 7 bases match TRBD1. Germline assignment: CDR1 MNHEY and CDR2 SVGAGI. The V gene end was trimmed by 2 bases and the J gene end by 5 bases; junction bases not matched to a gene: 5. CDR3 length equals 14 residues. CDR3 protein: CASSYKGGRTEAFF. DNA for the CDR3: TGTGCCAGCAGTTACAAAGGGGGCAGAACTGAAGCTTTCTTT.

The rearrangement uses TRBV5-1 and TRBJ1-5; the D is unclear. The V gene lost 0 bases and the J gene lost 2 bases, with 12 bases spanning the gap. The CDR3 consists of 16 residues. Germline V gives CDR1 SGHRS, CDR2 YFSETQ. In DNA, the CDR3 is TGCGCCAGCAGCTTGGGCGGGCCCGTAGGCAATCAGCCCCAGCATTTT. This translates into CASSLGGPVGNQPQHF.

This chain uses TRBV6-5 with TRBJ1-5, with unresolved D. V was pared by 5 bases and J by 3 bases, with 11 bases between. The CDR3 runs to 14 residues. The germline V gene has CDR1 MNHEY and CDR2 SVGAGI. CDR3 loop: CASSLADVNQPQHF. The CDR3 region has the DNA TGTGCCAGCAGTCTGGCAGACGTCAATCAGCCCCAGCATTTT.

The V call is TRBV5-4, the J call TRBJ1-2, with 7 bases fitting TRBD1. The CDR3 spans 16 residues. Germline trimming cut 4 bases from V and 7 bases from J; bases unmatched to any gene: 16. CDR1 is SGHNT, CDR2 YYREEE, per germline (reference sequence). CDR3 protein: CASSSLRDSRSLGYTF. CDR3 coding DNA: TGTGCCAGCAGCAGTCTTCGGGACAGTCGATCCCTTGGCTACACCTTC. Looking up the rest from reference TRBV5-4 and TRBJ1-2 gives the full variable domain: ETGVTQSPTHLIKTRGQQVTLRCSSQSGHNTVSWYQQALGQGPQFIFQYYREEENGRGNFPPRFSGLQFPNYSSELNVNALELDDSALYLCASSSLRDSRSLGYTFGSGTRLTVV.